Described below is a single T cell receptor beta chain sequence and its context. No antigen is known for it. The data derive from a study of cytomegalovirus exposure and HLA in healthy donors. Separate from the approximately 720-subject first cohort, the roughly 120-subject validation cohort was the one that the donors belonged to. Produced via immunoSEQ multiplex PCR; TCRdb's table is partial and in-frame only. The sample gives 180,000 or so clones, 86% of which show up once; 7.2% is in the top ten. Findings and caveats of the study: The study flagged roughly 150 TCR beta chains as cytomegalovirus-associated. As was reported, the classifier diagnosed cytomegalovirus status with high specificity and sensitivity. In the 90 to 150 validation repertoires, approximately 94% of cluster scores exceeded 0, per a later analysis.

The sequenced material came from PBMCs. The receptor's source is a man between 25 and 39 years old in good health and CMV-seropositive.

The CDR3 loop reads CASSLFQPGMNTEAFF. CDR3 in DNA: TGTGCCAGCAGCTTGTTCCAGCCGGGGATGAACACTGAAGCTTTCTTT. The chain is built from TRBV7-8 and TRBJ1-1; D unclear. CDR3 size: 16 residues. Germline CDR1 SGHVS, CDR2 FQNEAQ. Trimming pared 3 bases from V and 0 bases from J, leaving 14 bases between.